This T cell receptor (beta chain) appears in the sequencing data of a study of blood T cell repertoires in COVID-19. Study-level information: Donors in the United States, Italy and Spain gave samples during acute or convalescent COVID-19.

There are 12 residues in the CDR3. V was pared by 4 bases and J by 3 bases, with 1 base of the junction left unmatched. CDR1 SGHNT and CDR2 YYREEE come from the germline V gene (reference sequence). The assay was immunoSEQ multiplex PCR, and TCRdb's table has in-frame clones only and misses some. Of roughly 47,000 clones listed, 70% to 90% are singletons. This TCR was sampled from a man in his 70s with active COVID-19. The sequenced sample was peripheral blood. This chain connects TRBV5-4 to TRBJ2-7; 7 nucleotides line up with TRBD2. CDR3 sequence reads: CASSAGVYEQYF. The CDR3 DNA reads TGTGCCAGCAGCGCGGGGGTCTACGAGCAGTACTTC.